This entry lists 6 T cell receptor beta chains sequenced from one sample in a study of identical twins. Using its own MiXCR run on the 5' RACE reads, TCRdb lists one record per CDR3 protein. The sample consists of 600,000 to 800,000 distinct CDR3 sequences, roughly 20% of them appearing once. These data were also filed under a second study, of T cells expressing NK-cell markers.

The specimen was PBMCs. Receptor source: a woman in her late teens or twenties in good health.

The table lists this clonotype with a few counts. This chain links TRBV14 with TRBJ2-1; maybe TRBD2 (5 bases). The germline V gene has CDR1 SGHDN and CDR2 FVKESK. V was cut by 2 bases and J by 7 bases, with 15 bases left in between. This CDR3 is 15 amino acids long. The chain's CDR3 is CASSQSHGVGNEQFF. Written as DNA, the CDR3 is TGTGCCAGCAGCCAAAGTCACGGGGTAGGGAATGAGCAGTTCTTC.

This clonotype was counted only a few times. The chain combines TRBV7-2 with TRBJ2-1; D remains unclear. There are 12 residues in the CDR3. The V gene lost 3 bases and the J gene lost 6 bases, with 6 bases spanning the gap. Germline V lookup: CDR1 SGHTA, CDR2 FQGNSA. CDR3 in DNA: TGTGCCAGCAGCTTCGTCACCAATGAGCAGTTCTTC. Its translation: CASSFVTNEQFF.

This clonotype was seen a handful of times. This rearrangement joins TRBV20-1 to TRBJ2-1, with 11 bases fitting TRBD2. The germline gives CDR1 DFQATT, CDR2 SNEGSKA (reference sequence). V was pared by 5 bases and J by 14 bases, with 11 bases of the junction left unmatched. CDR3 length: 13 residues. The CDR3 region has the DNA TGCAGTGCTCAAGCCCCAATACTAGCGGGAGAGTTCTTC. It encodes CSAQAPILAGEFF.

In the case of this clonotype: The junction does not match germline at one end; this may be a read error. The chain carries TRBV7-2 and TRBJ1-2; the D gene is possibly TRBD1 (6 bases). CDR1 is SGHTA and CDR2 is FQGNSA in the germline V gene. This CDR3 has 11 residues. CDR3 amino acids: CASSYHRDKFF. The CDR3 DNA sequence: TGTGCCAGCAGCTACCACCGGGACAAGTTCTTC.

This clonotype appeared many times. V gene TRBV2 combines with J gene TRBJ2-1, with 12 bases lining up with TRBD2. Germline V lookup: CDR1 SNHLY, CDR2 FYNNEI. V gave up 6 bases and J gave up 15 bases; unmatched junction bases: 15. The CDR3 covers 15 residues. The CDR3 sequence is CASSSITSGGLDTFF. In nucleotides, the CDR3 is TGTGCCAGCAGCTCGATAACTAGCGGGGGGCTGGATACGTTCTTC.

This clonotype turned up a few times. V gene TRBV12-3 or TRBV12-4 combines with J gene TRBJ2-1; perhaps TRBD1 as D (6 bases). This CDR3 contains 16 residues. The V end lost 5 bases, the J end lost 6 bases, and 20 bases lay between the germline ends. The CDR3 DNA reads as TGTGCCAGCAGTCTCGGGGACACGGGATTCGGCAATGAGCAGTTCTTC. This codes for CASSLGDTGFGNEQFF.